One and the same sample provided the 25 T cell receptor beta chains below, sequenced in a study of blood T cell repertoires in COVID-19. TCRdb's copy holds only in-frame clones and misses some; the assay was immunoSEQ multiplex PCR. The sample carries some 300,000 clones, about 88% recorded once. The sequencing input was PBMCs or T cells enriched from blood (not recorded which). These receptors came from a woman aged 55-75 years in a cohort exposed to, infected with or recovered from COVID-19 (not recorded which).

J is TRBJ2-1 and V is TRBV6-5, with 11 bases matching TRBD2. V shed 5 bases and J 5 bases; nucleotides not matched to a gene: 5. The germline V gene encodes CDR1 MNHEY and CDR2 SVGAGI. The CDR3 contains 15 residues. CDR3 loop: CASSTLAGDNNEQFF. The CDR3, as DNA: TGTGCCAGCAGTACACTAGCGGGAGACAACAATGAGCAGTTCTTC.

This clone was picked up a small number of times. The V gene is TRBV11-2, the J gene TRBJ2-1, with 8 bases identical to TRBD1. The germline V gene encodes CDR1 SGHAT and CDR2 FQNNGV. CDR3 length equals 12 residues. V dropped 1 base and J dropped 15; count of bases not matched to a gene: 5. The CDR3: CASSLAGQGLFF. DNA of the CDR3: TGTGCCAGCAGCTTAGCCGGACAGGGCCTGTTCTTC.

The chain joins TRBV5-6 to TRBJ2-2, with 13 bases that match TRBD2. The CDR3 length is 17 residues. After removal of 5 bases from V and 2 bases from J, the junction contained 6 bases not matched to a gene. CDR1 is SGHDT, CDR2 YYEEEE, per germline. In nucleotides, the CDR3 is TGTGCCAGCAGTCCACTAGCGGGAGGGCTCAACACCGGGGAGCTGTTTTTT. Its translation: CASSPLAGGLNTGELFF.

This rearrangement joins TRBV2 to TRBJ1-2; 7 positions match TRBD1. Germline V gene lookup returns CDR1 SNHLY and CDR2 FYNNEI. CDR3 length: 13 amino acids. V was pared by 6 bases and J by 0 bases, with 1 base of the junction left unmatched. The chain's CDR3 is CASSRGANYGYTF. In DNA form, the CDR3 reads TGTGCCAGCAGCAGGGGGGCTAACTATGGCTACACCTTC.

On this clone itself: The junction shows a germline mismatch at one end, possibly a read error. The chain uses TRBV15 and TRBJ2-1; 7 nucleotides agree with TRBD2. The CDR3 runs 14 residues. Per germline, CDR1 LNHNV and CDR2 YYDKDF (reference sequence). CDR3 sequence (DNA): TGTGCCACCAGAAGAGCTAGCGGTTCATCTGAGCAGTTCTTC. As protein: CATRRASGSSEQFF.

The rearrangement links TRBV15 to TRBJ2-7; 12 bases fit TRBD2. CDR3 size: 16 residues. CDR1 is LNHNV and CDR2 is YYDKDF in the germline V gene (reference sequence). V lost 1 base, J lost 6 bases, and 7 bases stayed unmatched. This chain's CDR3 is CATSRARTSGMGEQYF. The DNA of the CDR3 is TGTGCCACCAGCAGAGCTCGGACTAGCGGGATGGGCGAGCAGTACTTC. The full variable domain, rest sourced from reference TRBV15 and TRBJ2-7, is DAMVIQNPRYQVTQFGKPVTLSCSQTLNHNVMYWYQQKSSQAPKLLFHYYDKDFNNEADTPDNFQSRRPNTSFCFLDIRSPGLGDTAMYLCATSRARTSGMGEQYFGPGTRLTVT.

The gene calls are TRBV9 and TRBJ2-5, with TRBD2 identical over 14 bases. Germline CDR1 reads SGDLS; CDR2 reads YYNGEE. Germline trimming cut 0 bases from V and 4 bases from J; bases unmatched to any gene: 5. This CDR3 region has 17 residues. CDR3 loop: CASSVALGLAGGETQYF. CDR3 in DNA: TGTGCCAGCAGCGTAGCATTAGGACTAGCGGGAGGAGAGACCCAGTACTTC.

V usage is TRBV7-3 and J usage is TRBJ2-7; 12 positions agree with TRBD2. The CDR3 loop spans 16 amino acids. Trimming took 1 base from V and 3 from J; bases not matched to a gene: 4. Per the germline V gene, CDR1 is SGHTA and CDR2 is FQGTGA. The CDR3 region has the DNA TGTGCCAGCAGCTTAAATGGACTAGCGGGGCTCTACGAGCAGTACTTC. It is translated as CASSLNGLAGLYEQYF.

The chain carries TRBV7-3 and TRBJ1-1, with 7 nucleotides matching TRBD1. This CDR3 is 13 amino acids long. With V trimmed by 5 bases and J by 2 bases, 2 bases remained unmatched. In germline, CDR1 is SGHTA, CDR2 FQGTGA. The CDR3 sequence: CASSRQGNTEAFF. CDR3 sequence (DNA): TGTGCCAGCAGCCGACAGGGAAACACTGAAGCTTTCTTT.

The V call is TRBV19, the J call TRBJ2-7; TRBD2 matches at 13 bases. The CDR3 is 15 amino acids. The J segment lost 5 bases and the V segment lost 3 bases, leaving 4 bases of the junction unmatched. Germline V gene sequence: CDR1 LNHDA, CDR2 SQIVND (reference sequence). The CDR3 here is CASSIRTSGSHEQYF. As DNA, the CDR3 is TGTGCCAGTAGTATCCGGACTAGCGGGAGTCACGAGCAGTACTTC.

This chain links TRBV14 with TRBJ2-7; 8 bases match TRBD2. Germline CDR1 SGHDN, CDR2 FVKESK. The length of the CDR3 is 15 residues. After removal of 1 base from V and 2 bases from J, the junction contained 4 bases not matched to a gene. CDR3 DNA sequence: TGTGCCAGCAGCCAAGCTAGCGGGTCGACCTACGAGCAGTACTTC. Translated: CASSQASGSTYEQYF.

The chain employs TRBV27 and TRBJ2-7, with 9 bases aligning to TRBD1. CDR3 size: 14 residues. The germline CDR1 and CDR2 sequences are MNHEY and SMNVEV (reference sequence). Unmatched junction bases numbered 3, after V lost 3 bases and J lost 3 bases. CDR3: CASSFGDRDYEQYF. CDR3 DNA sequence: TGTGCCAGCAGTTTCGGGGACAGGGACTACGAGCAGTACTTC.

This sequence joins TRBV5-1 and TRBJ1-2; 8 positions match TRBD1. Germline lookup yields CDR1 SGHRS and CDR2 YFSETQ. V shed 0 bases and J 4 bases; nucleotides not matched to a gene: 5. CDR3 size: 15 residues. The CDR3 sequence is CASSLGQGIVYGYTF. The CDR3 DNA reads TGCGCCAGCAGCTTGGGACAGGGGATAGTCTATGGCTACACCTTC.

This clone was observed a handful of times. This chain uses TRBV9 with TRBJ2-5, with D unresolved. The germline V and J ends were trimmed by 4 bases and 5 bases, with 9 bases remaining between them. This CDR3 contains 12 residues. Germline CDR1 is SGDLS and CDR2 is YYNGEE. CDR3 region: CASSSTQETQYF. CDR3 DNA sequence: TGTGCCAGCAGCTCCACCCAGGAGACCCAGTACTTC.

The chain is built from TRBV2 and TRBJ2-7; 9 positions agree with TRBD2. Germline V gene sequence: CDR1 SNHLY, CDR2 FYNNEI. The length of the CDR3 is 15 residues. V lost 3 bases and J lost 2; bases outside the gene matches: 5. CDR3 amino acids: CASSDRSSGAYEQYF. The CDR3, as DNA: TGTGCCAGCAGTGATCGGTCTAGCGGGGCCTACGAGCAGTACTTC. Using reference TRBV2 and TRBJ2-7 for the parts outside the CDR3, the full variable domain is EPEVTQTPSHQVTQMGQEVILRCVPISNHLYFYWYRQILGQKVEFLVSFYNNEISEKSEIFDDQFSVERPDGSNFTLKIRSTKLEDSAMYFCASSDRSSGAYEQYFGPGTRLTVT.

The gene calls are TRBV28 and TRBJ1-1; 7 positions match TRBD1. The CDR3 sequence is 13 residues long. Germline V lookup: CDR1 MDHEN, CDR2 SYDVKM. V shed 4 bases and J 7 bases; nucleotides not matched to a gene: 6. CDR3 sequence: CASSSGQGGEAFF. Written as DNA, the CDR3 is TGTGCCAGCAGTTCTGGGCAGGGGGGTGAAGCTTTCTTT. Filled out from reference TRBV28 and TRBJ1-1, the complete variable domain reads DVKVTQSSRYLVKRTGEKVFLECVQDMDHENMFWYRQDPGLGLRLIYFSYDVKMKEKGDIPEGYSVSREKKERFSLILESASTNQTSMYLCASSSGQGGEAFFGQGTRLTVV.

This clone came up once. The genes are TRBV3-1 (or the pseudogene TRBV3-2) and TRBJ1-1, with TRBD1 matching 7 bases. V lost 6 bases and J lost 2; bases outside the gene matches: 6. CDR1 is LGHDT and CDR2 is YNNKEL in the germline V gene (reference sequence). This CDR3 is 14 amino acids long. The CDR3 sequence is CASSRQGLNTEAFF. CDR3 DNA: TGTGCCAGCAGTCGACAGGGACTTAACACTGAAGCTTTCTTT.

The chain recombines TRBV7-8 with TRBJ2-1; TRBD2 matches 12 bases. V lost 5 bases, J lost 4 bases, and 12 bases stayed unmatched. The CDR3 is 18 residues long. Germline V gene sequence: CDR1 SGHVS, CDR2 FQNEAQ. CDR3 protein: CASSLGLAGSRDYNEQFF. In DNA form, the CDR3 reads TGTGCCAGCAGCCTTGGACTAGCGGGATCTCGGGATTACAATGAGCAGTTCTTC. The entire variable domain, with the rest obtained from reference TRBV7-8 and TRBJ2-1, is as follows: GAGVSQSPRYKVAKRGQDVALRCDPISGHVSLFWYQQALGQGPEFLTYFQNEAQLDKSGLPSDRFFAERPEGSVSTLKIQRTQQEDSAVYLCASSLGLAGSRDYNEQFFGPGTRLTVL.

This sequence joins TRBV5-1 and TRBJ1-3, with no clear D. Trimming took 0 bases from V and 0 from J, leaving 4 bases between them. This CDR3 is 14 amino acids long. The germline V gene has CDR1 SGHRS and CDR2 YFSETQ. The CDR3 is CASSLDNSGNTIYF. The CDR3 nucleotides read TGCGCCAGCAGCTTGGACAACTCTGGAAACACCATATATTTT.

The rearrangement links TRBV5-1 to TRBJ2-2; D unclear. This CDR3 has 14 residues. The germline V gene has CDR1 SGHRS and CDR2 YFSETQ. V was shortened by 2 bases and J by 1 base, with 6 bases between the two germline ends. Here the CDR3 reads CASSFARNTGELFF. The CDR3, as DNA: TGCGCCAGCAGCTTTGCTAGGAACACCGGGGAGCTGTTTTTT.

The rearrangement links TRBV28 to TRBJ2-3; D uncertain. V shed 6 bases and J shed 0 bases, with 16 bases lying between them. CDR1 and CDR2 from the germline V gene are MDHEN and SYDVKM. This CDR3 has 16 residues. This chain's CDR3 is CASSLLLRSSTDTQYF. The CDR3 DNA is TGTGCCAGCAGCCTGCTACTAAGGTCTAGCACAGATACGCAGTATTTT.

The gene calls are TRBV5-6 and TRBJ1-3; D is undetermined. In germline, CDR1 is SGHDT, CDR2 YYEEEE. Between the trimmed V and J ends, which lost 0 bases and 3 bases, there was a span of 16 bases. The CDR3 length is 17 residues. This CDR3 reads CASSLEPRMGRGNTIYF. As DNA, the CDR3 is TGTGCCAGCAGCTTGGAGCCTCGGATGGGCCGTGGAAACACCATATATTTT. Combining the CDR3 with reference TRBV5-6 and TRBJ1-3 gives the whole variable domain DAGVTQSPTHLIKTRGQQVTLRCSPKSGHDTVSWYQQALGQGPQFIFQYYEEEERQRGNFPDRFSGHQFPNYSSELNVNALLLGDSALYLCASSLEPRMGRGNTIYFGEGSWLTVV.

This rearrangement joins TRBV5-1 to TRBJ2-1; 16 nucleotides line up with TRBD2. The CDR3 is 19 amino acids. Looked up from germline, CDR1 is SGHRS and CDR2 is YFSETQ. With V trimmed by 2 bases and J by 6 bases, 11 bases remained unmatched. The CDR3 DNA is TGCGCCAGCAGCTTAAATTGGCTCGGGACTAGCGGGAGGGCCAATGAGCAGTTCTTC. Translating it yields CASSLNWLGTSGRANEQFF.

The chain combines TRBV27 with TRBJ1-1; TRBD1 might be the D (5 bases). Between the trimmed V and J ends, which lost 7 bases and 1 base, there was a span of 19 bases. Germline V CDR1 and CDR2: MNHEY, SMNVEV (reference sequence). The CDR3 length is 16 residues. As DNA, the CDR3 is TGTGCCAGCACCCCGGGGGACCGACCTCCGAACACTGAAGCTTTCTTT. Translated, it gives CASTPGDRPPNTEAFF.

The chain combines TRBV5-6 with TRBJ2-7; D possibly corresponds to TRBD1 (6 bases). Per germline, CDR1 SGHDT and CDR2 YYEEEE. There are 12 residues in the CDR3. Trimming cost V 3 bases and J 3 bases, with 7 bases left between them. The CDR3 DNA sequence: TGTGCCAGCAGCTCGGACAGCTACGAGCAGTACTTC. As protein: CASSSDSYEQYF.